A single T cell receptor (beta chain) is shown here with its context. The antigen remains undetermined. Original handling: Building a distant-metastasis classifier for papillary thyroid cancer drew on CDR3 differences across clinicopathological groups. TCRdb reassembled clones from the PCR reads with MiXCR. The authors' filters were not applied to this entry. The table includes roughly 81,000 clones, 7.5% to 9% detected once. No patient had received any treatment before thyroid surgery. The sample originates from a study of metastatic and nonmetastatic thyroid tumors. The wider study: Repertoires from malignant and benign thyroid patients were compared across blood and tumor or nodule tissue.

Broader study findings: Versus benign nodules, malignant thyroid tumors reportedly had significantly higher TCR beta diversity, in blood and tumor.

This sequence originates from a female donor with papillary thyroid cancer or a benign thyroid nodule (not recorded which). Some clones in this sample may be carry-over from other donors' samples. The specimen was blood.

The CDR3 reads CASSTTGYEQFF. CDR3 in DNA: TGTGCCAGTAGTACGACAGGGTATGAGCAGTTCTTC. The chain couples TRBV19 to TRBJ2-1, with 7 bases lining up with TRBD1. The germline CDR1 and CDR2 sequences are LNHDA and SQIVND (reference sequence). The CDR3 spans 12 residues. With V trimmed by 4 bases and J by 8 bases, 2 bases remained unmatched.